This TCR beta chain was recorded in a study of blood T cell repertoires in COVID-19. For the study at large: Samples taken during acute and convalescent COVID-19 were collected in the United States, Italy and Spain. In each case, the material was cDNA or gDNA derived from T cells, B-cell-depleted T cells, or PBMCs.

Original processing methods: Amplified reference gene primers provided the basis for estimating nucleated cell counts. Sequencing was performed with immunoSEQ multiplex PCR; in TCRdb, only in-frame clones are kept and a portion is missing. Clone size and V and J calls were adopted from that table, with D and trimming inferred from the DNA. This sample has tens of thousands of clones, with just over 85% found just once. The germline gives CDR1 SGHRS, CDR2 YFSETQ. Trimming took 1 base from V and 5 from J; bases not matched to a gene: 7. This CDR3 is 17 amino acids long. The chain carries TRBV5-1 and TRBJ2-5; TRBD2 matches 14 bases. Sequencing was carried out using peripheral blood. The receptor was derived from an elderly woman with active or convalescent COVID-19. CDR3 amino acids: CASSLQTSGRASETQYF. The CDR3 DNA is TGCGCCAGCAGCTTGCAGACTAGCGGGAGGGCCTCGGAGACCCAGTACTTC.